This TCR beta chain was sequenced during a study of T cells expressing NK-cell markers. In the study overall: It was sorted CD3+CD56+NKG2C+, CD3+CD56+NKG2C- and CD3+CD56-NKG2C+ T cells that supplied the TCR beta repertoires. The eight sequenced donors comprised seven who were HCMV-seropositive and one who was seronegative.

The CDR3 runs 14 residues. Germline V gene sequence: CDR1 DFQATT, CDR2 SNEGSKA (reference sequence). In regard to this clonotype: What it binds is unknown.

Researchers built TCR beta cDNA using 5'RACE template switching with UMIs. Each CDR3 protein gets one entry in TCRdb, which reprocessed the 5' RACE reads and gives no DNA. Its table lists about 460,000 distinct CDR3 sequences. Points from the study as a whole: Whether the expanded NKG2C+ T cell clones recognized HCMV remained unclear.

This receptor was obtained from a woman between 50 and 59 years old in good health. The chain combines TRBV20-1 with TRBJ2-5; TCRdb calls TRBD1, which cannot be checked without DNA. The source material was blood T cells: a sorted CD56 or NKG2C T cell subset, CD4+ or CD8+ T cells, or bulk PBMC T cells (not recorded which). The CDR3 loop reads CSARGQTGGETQYF.